Presented here are 25 T cell receptor beta chains from one specimen sequenced in a study of CD8 T cells in ankylosing spondylitis. MiXCR was run by TCRdb on the 5' RACE reads, yielding one entry per CDR3 protein. The sample lists roughly 180,000 distinct CDR3 sequences, 9.8% occurring once. The source material was blood, either unsorted or a sorted T cell fraction (not recorded which). The receptors derive from a female donor with ankylosing spondylitis or in good health (not recorded which).

The rearrangement links TRBV9 to TRBJ2-2; D is unresolved. V lost 3 bases, J lost 4 bases, and 13 bases lay in between. CDR3 size: 15 residues. Germline assignment: CDR1 SGDLS and CDR2 YYNGEE. The chain's CDR3 is CASSAPIGATGELFF. As DNA, the CDR3 is TGTGCCAGCAGCGCCCCAATAGGAGCCACCGGGGAGCTGTTTTTT.

This clonotype was picked up many times. In DNA, the CDR3 is TGCGCCAGCAGCTTGCAACAGGGTGGCACAGATACGCAGTATTTT. It is translated as CASSLQQGGTDTQYF. The chain has TRBV5-1 and TRBJ2-3; D perhaps matches TRBD1 (6 bases). Germline CDR1 reads SGHRS; CDR2 reads YFSETQ. The CDR3 runs 15 residues. V lost 1 base, J lost 1 base, and 10 bases lay in between.

V gene TRBV5-6 combines with J gene TRBJ2-3, with 7 nucleotides matching TRBD1. Germline CDR1 reads SGHDT; CDR2 reads YYEEEE. V gave up 3 bases and J gave up 0 bases; unmatched junction bases: 13. The CDR3 sequence is 18 residues long. DNA for the CDR3: TGTGCCAGCAGCTCCCGGGACAGCATCCTCTCTAGCACAGATACGCAGTATTTT. Its translation is CASSSRDSILSSTDTQYF. Complete variable domain (other parts from reference TRBV5-6 and TRBJ2-3): DAGVTQSPTHLIKTRGQQVTLRCSPKSGHDTVSWYQQALGQGPQFIFQYYEEEERQRGNFPDRFSGHQFPNYSSELNVNALLLGDSALYLCASSSRDSILSSTDTQYFGPGTRLTVL.

The chain uses TRBV7-9 and TRBJ2-1, with D unclear. V lost 5 bases and J lost 10, with 9 bases in between. The CDR3 spans 11 residues. Germline loops: CDR1 SEHNR, CDR2 FQNEAQ (reference sequence). The CDR3 region is CASSPSQEQFF. In nucleotides, the CDR3 is TGTGCCAGCAGCCCGAGCCAAGAGCAGTTCTTC.

The rearrangement uses TRBV20-1 and TRBJ2-1; possibly TRBD2 for D (6 bases). Germline V gene data show CDR1 as DFQATT and CDR2 as SNEGSKA (reference sequence). Trimming shortened V by 8 bases and J by 5 bases, and 16 bases separated the two germline ends. The CDR3 runs to 13 residues. CDR3 sequence: CSRDKAGHNEQFF. Written as DNA, the CDR3 is TGCAGTCGGGATAAAGCGGGTCACAATGAGCAGTTCTTC.

V gene TRBV4-2 combines with J gene TRBJ2-1; 9 bases match TRBD2. Germline lookup yields CDR1 LGHNA and CDR2 YNFKEQ. CDR3 length: 16 residues. The J segment lost 2 bases and the V segment lost 2 bases, leaving 4 bases of the junction unmatched. The CDR3 is CASSQLRLAAYNEQFF. CDR3 in DNA: TGTGCCAGCAGCCAATTGAGACTAGCGGCCTACAATGAGCAGTTCTTC.

The CDR3 coding sequence is TGTGCCAGCAGTATTTCTAGCGGGAGGGTCTCCTACGAGCAGTACTTC. Its translation: CASSISSGRVSYEQYF. The V call is TRBV28, the J call TRBJ2-7; 12 bases agree with TRBD2. V trimming: 5 bases; J trimming: 0 bases; junction bases outside the gene matches: 5. The CDR3 runs 16 residues. The germline CDR1 and CDR2 sequences are MDHEN and SYDVKM.

This clonotype was observed a single time. The V and J genes are TRBV30 and TRBJ2-7; 8 bases align to TRBD1. This CDR3 contains 15 residues. The germline CDR1 and CDR2 sequences are GTSNPN and SVGIG (reference sequence). The trim removed 2 bases at V and 0 bases at J, leaving 6 bases unmatched. The CDR3 loop is CAWSLGTGGSYEQYF. The CDR3 region has the DNA TGTGCCTGGAGTCTCGGGACAGGTGGCTCCTACGAGCAGTACTTC.

This clonotype was found many times. The gene calls are TRBV9 and TRBJ1-6, with TRBD1 matching over 10 bases. CDR1 is SGDLS, CDR2 YYNGEE, per germline. The CDR3 covers 15 residues. Germline trimming cut 6 bases from V and 10 bases from J; bases unmatched to any gene: 10. The CDR3 spells CASTKAGTGVSPLHF. The CDR3 nucleotides are TGTGCCAGCACCAAGGCCGGGACAGGGGTGTCACCCCTCCACTTT.

At least ten counts were recorded for this clonotype. The rearrangement links TRBV29-1 to TRBJ2-2; D is ambiguous. Germline loops: CDR1 SQVTM, CDR2 ANQGSEA. The CDR3 contains 13 residues. The V and J ends lost 2 bases and 1 base respectively, with 5 bases between them. CDR3 nucleotide sequence: TGCAGCGTTGAAAATGGGAACACCGGGGAGCTGTTTTTT. This translates into CSVENGNTGELFF.

This clonotype has only a few counts. CDR3 loop: CASTPAGPSGEQYF. CDR3 DNA: TGTGCCAGCACCCCTGCGGGGCCCTCTGGCGAGCAGTACTTC. This chain uses TRBV6-1 with TRBJ2-7; weak D call: TRBD2 (6 bases). This CDR3 is built from 14 residues. Germline CDR1 reads MNHNS; CDR2 reads SASEGT. Trimming took off 7 bases at V and 6 bases at J, with 19 bases between the two ends.

This clonotype showed up just a few times. The chain recombines TRBV10-3 with TRBJ2-5; D is undetermined. CDR1 and CDR2 (germline): ENHRY, SYGVKD. CDR3 size: 14 residues. V shed 2 bases and J shed 5 bases, with 12 bases lying between them. The CDR3 is CAISEVNQGETQYF. The CDR3 region has the DNA TGTGCCATCAGTGAGGTGAACCAAGGGGAGACCCAGTACTTC.

The CDR3 spells CASSRAYEQYF. CDR3 nucleotide sequence: TGTGCCAGCAGCAGGGCCTACGAGCAGTACTTC. The chain uses TRBV28 and TRBJ2-7, with a possible D match to TRBD1 (5 bases). The germline CDR1 and CDR2 sequences are MDHEN and SYDVKM. This CDR3 is 11 amino acids long. The V end lost 6 bases, the J end lost 2 bases, and 5 bases lay between the germline ends.

The gene calls are TRBV9 and TRBJ2-1, with 12 bases lining up with TRBD2. The J segment lost 8 bases and the V segment lost 4 bases, leaving 7 bases of the junction unmatched. The germline V gene encodes CDR1 SGDLS and CDR2 YYNGEE. CDR3 length: 15 residues. CDR3 region: CASSSSGRAFDEQFF. CDR3 in DNA: TGTGCCAGCAGCTCTAGCGGGAGGGCCTTCGATGAGCAGTTCTTC.

This clonotype was picked up a small number of times. V gene TRBV15 combines with J gene TRBJ1-1; D perhaps matches TRBD1 (5 bases). The CDR3 length is 14 residues. Germline CDR1 is LNHNV and CDR2 is YYDKDF (reference sequence). V lost 1 base to trimming and J lost 5 bases, with 11 bases between them. CDR3 sequence reads: CATSRGGGRTEAFF. The CDR3 DNA reads TGTGCCACCAGCAGAGGCGGGGGGAGGACTGAAGCTTTCTTT.

This clonotype was counted ten times or more. V usage is TRBV29-1 and J usage is TRBJ2-5; TRBD1 is a possible D gene (6 bases). Trimming cost V 6 bases and J 4 bases, with 18 bases left between them. Germline V gene data show CDR1 as SQVTM and CDR2 as ANQGSEA. The CDR3 extends over 14 amino acids. CDR3 nucleotide sequence: TGCAGCGTAGCACCGGACAGATCCTTAGAGACCCAGTACTTC. This sequence encodes CSVAPDRSLETQYF.

This clonotype showed up just a few times. The chain employs TRBV9 and TRBJ2-3; weak D call: TRBD2 (5 bases). CDR3 length: 11 amino acids. Looked up from germline, CDR1 is SGDLS and CDR2 is YYNGEE. V was clipped by 4 bases and J by 8 bases, with 8 bases between them. The CDR3 reads CASSLSGTQYF. CDR3 in DNA: TGTGCCAGCAGCTTAAGCGGTACGCAGTATTTT.

This clonotype was detected many times. The DNA of the CDR3 is TGCGCCAGCAGCTTGGGACAGGGAGCAGATACGCAGTATTTT. Its translation is CASSLGQGADTQYF. The chain links TRBV5-1 to TRBJ2-3; 7 bases match TRBD1. Germline V gene sequence: CDR1 SGHRS, CDR2 YFSETQ. This CDR3 spans 14 amino acids. J gave up 4 bases and V 0 bases, and 2 bases lay outside the gene matches.

The table lists this clonotype with many counts. This chain links TRBV7-9 with TRBJ2-1, with D unclear. This CDR3 comprises 12 residues. V was clipped by 5 bases and J by 4 bases, with 6 bases between them. Germline V gives CDR1 SEHNR, CDR2 FQNEAQ (reference sequence). CDR3 nucleotide sequence: TGTGCCAGCAGCCGCAGATACAATGAGCAGTTCTTC. Translating it yields CASSRRYNEQFF.

This rearrangement joins TRBV19 to TRBJ2-1; D is unclear. Per germline, CDR1 LNHDA and CDR2 SQIVND (reference sequence). V was clipped by 5 bases and J by 4 bases, with 9 bases between them. The CDR3 runs to 13 residues. The CDR3: CASSDPSYNEQFF. CDR3 coding DNA: TGTGCCAGTAGTGACCCATCGTACAATGAGCAGTTCTTC.

This clonotype has ten or more counts. This chain links TRBV21-1 with TRBJ2-4; the D call TRBD1 from the table was never checked on the DNA. TRBV21-1 is a known pseudogene. This CDR3 has 16 residues. As DNA, the CDR3 is TGTGCCAGCAGAACTAAGGGGGGAACCTGCAAGAATATTCAGTACTTC. Amino acid sequence: CASRTKGGTCKNIQYF.

This chain connects TRBV20-1 to TRBJ2-7, with a tentative D call TRBD2 (5 bases). This CDR3 has 12 residues. The V gene's germline CDR1 is DFQATT and CDR2 SNEGSKA (reference sequence). V was pared by 5 bases and J by 7 bases, with 15 bases between. The CDR3 DNA is TGCAGTGCTGCCGGCGGGTCGGGAGAGCAGTACTTC. This gives the protein CSAAGGSGEQYF.

This clonotype has a handful of counts. V gene TRBV30 combines with J gene TRBJ2-2; maybe TRBD2 (5 bases). V lost 0 bases and J lost 3, with 5 bases in between. Per the germline V gene, CDR1 is GTSNPN and CDR2 is SVGIG (reference sequence). CDR3 length: 13 amino acids. CDR3 in DNA: TGTGCCTGGAGTGTCGGGGACACCGGGGAGCTGTTTTTT. Protein product: CAWSVGDTGELFF.

This clonotype was detected a few times. This chain joins TRBV7-2 and TRBJ1-2; D is possibly TRBD1 (5 bases). V was cut by 1 base and J by 3 bases, with 9 bases left in between. CDR1 and CDR2 (germline): SGHTA, FQGNSA. The CDR3 contains 14 residues. Here the CDR3 DNA reads TGTGCCAGCAGCTTAGGGGGCAGGGACTATGGCTACACCTTC. It codes for CASSLGGRDYGYTF.

This clonotype was found many times. One end of the junction is discordant with germline, which a read error may explain. The CDR3 coding sequence is TGTGCCAGCGGAGACATTGCCTTC. This encodes CASGDIAF. The chain recombines TRBV12-3 or TRBV12-4 with TRBJ1-2; D is uncertain. The CDR3 sequence is 8 residues long.